The next 15 T cell receptor beta chains were all read from a single sample in a study of glioma-infiltrating T cells. The iRepertoire nested amplicon-rescue multiplex PCR amplified TCR alpha and beta CDR3s from RNA. One entry per CDR3 protein, called by TCRdb with MiXCR from the multiplex PCR reads. The table includes around 99,000 distinct CDR3 sequences, approximately 26% detected once. Material for sequencing was glioma tissue, nonneoplastic brain tissue, or PBMCs (not recorded which). These receptors all come from a human donor with low-grade glioma or glioblastoma, undergoing nonglioma brain surgery, or in good health (not recorded which).

On this clonotype: This may arise from a read error, as a much more abundant clone is one base away. The chain uses TRBV3-1 and TRBJ2-7; D unresolved. Germline V gene data show CDR1 as LGHDT and CDR2 as YNNKEL (reference sequence). The CDR3 sequence is 17 residues long. CDR3 nucleotide sequence: TGTGCCAGCAGCCGTTATAATAGCCCCTCAAGCTCCTACGAGCAGTGCTTC. Protein product: CASSRYNSPSSSYEQCF.

A word on this clonotype: One end of the junction is discordant with germline, which a read error may explain. The CDR3 nucleotides are TGCAGTGCCCCCAAGGGGAAGAAATACGAACAGTACTTC. It yields the protein CSAPKGKKYEQYF. V and J are TRBV20-1 and TRBJ2-7; D is possibly TRBD1 (5 bases). This CDR3 comprises 13 residues. Germline V gives CDR1 DFQATT, CDR2 SNEGSKA (reference sequence).

In its sample, this clonotype was seen many times. This sequence joins TRBV7-2 and TRBJ2-2, with D possibly called TRBD1 or TRBD2 (5 bases each). V lost 5 bases, J lost 8 bases, and 15 bases lay in between. Germline CDR1 is SGHTA and CDR2 is FQGNSA. The CDR3 extends over 14 amino acids. The CDR3 DNA reads TGTGCCAGCAGCCCGGGACGGCTCCTGGGGGAGCTGTTTTTT. This encodes CASSPGRLLGELFF.

This chain links TRBV3-1 with TRBJ1-2; 9 bases are shared with TRBD1. J gave up 4 bases and V 6 bases, and 12 bases lay outside the gene matches. CDR3 length: 16 residues. CDR1 and CDR2 from the germline V gene are LGHDT and YNNKEL (reference sequence). CDR3 sequence (DNA): TGTGCCAGCAGTCCCACAGGGGGCGCGGAGTCCTATGGCTACACCTTC. Translating it yields CASSPTGGAESYGYTF.

V is TRBV7-3 and J is TRBJ2-1; a possible D gene is TRBD1 (6 bases). The CDR3 runs to 16 residues. V dropped 4 bases and J dropped 3 bases, with 16 bases sitting between them. Germline V gene sequence: CDR1 SGHTA, CDR2 FQGTGA. The CDR3 DNA sequence: TGTGCCAGCAGCTCCCAGGGGCAGGGGCGCTACAATGAGCAGTTCTTC. Translating it yields CASSSQGQGRYNEQFF.

This clonotype was detected many times. The chain has TRBV19 and TRBJ1-2; D ambiguous. V dropped 3 bases and J dropped 0 bases, with 5 bases sitting between them. The CDR3 is 13 amino acids. The V gene's germline CDR1 is LNHDA and CDR2 SQIVND (reference sequence). The CDR3 spells CASSILTNYGYTF. CDR3 nucleotide sequence: TGTGCCAGTAGTATCCTCACTAACTATGGCTACACCTTC.

A word on this clonotype: A read error may explain this, as a much larger clone is one base away. The chain combines TRBV11-2 with TRBJ2-1; 16 nucleotides agree with TRBD2. Per germline, CDR1 SGHAT and CDR2 FQNNGV. J was trimmed by 4 bases and V by 0 bases; bases with no gene match: 9. The CDR3 runs 20 residues. CDR3 DNA sequence: TGTGCCAGCAGCTTAGATCCCCCGGGACTAGCGGGGGGGAGATACAATGAGCAGTTCTTC. It specifies CASSLDPPGLAGGRYNEQFF.

This chain links TRBV25-1 with TRBJ1-3, with a weak D call TRBD1 (5 bases). Germline-derived CDR1 and CDR2 are MGHDK and SYGVNS. V was shortened by 0 bases and J by 0 bases, with 9 bases between the two germline ends. There are 16 residues in the CDR3. This CDR3 reads CASSEYKGYSGNTIYF. The CDR3 region has the DNA TGTGCCAGCAGTGAATATAAGGGGTACTCTGGAAACACCATATATTTT.

Many counts were recorded for this clonotype. The chain links TRBV10-3 to TRBJ2-3, with D perhaps matching TRBD2 (6 bases). Germline lookup yields CDR1 ENHRY and CDR2 SYGVKD. This CDR3 spans 13 amino acids. Deletions cut 8 bases from V and 1 base from J, with 10 bases between. The CDR3 DNA is TGTGCCATCGGGGGACTCGGCACAGATACGCAGTATTTT. Protein sequence: CAIGGLGTDTQYF.

This clonotype has only a few counts. The rearrangement links TRBV10-3 to TRBJ2-1, with 14 positions matching TRBD2. Germline loops: CDR1 ENHRY, CDR2 SYGVKD. CDR3 length: 15 residues. The trim removed 6 bases at V and 11 bases at J, leaving 9 bases unmatched. CDR3 bases: TGTGCCATCAGGATCGGGACTAGCGGGAGAGATAAGCAGTTCTTC. It is translated as CAIRIGTSGRDKQFF.

This clonotype has ten or more counts. The chain joins TRBV3-1 to TRBJ1-1; weak D call: TRBD1 (5 bases). This CDR3 has 13 residues. Germline CDR1 and CDR2: LGHDT and YNNKEL (reference sequence). With 5 bases removed from V and 3 bases from J, the gap between germline ends came to 10 bases. CDR3: CASSFGRDTEAFF. CDR3 DNA sequence: TGTGCCAGCAGCTTCGGCAGGGACACTGAAGCTTTCTTT.

V gene TRBV12-3 or TRBV12-4 combines with J gene TRBJ1-1; 7 bases line up with TRBD1. The CDR3 totals 14 residues. V dropped 5 bases and J dropped 4; count of bases not matched to a gene: 7. The CDR3, as DNA: TGTGCCAGCAGTCGAGGGACAGCTACCACTGAAGCTTTCTTT. Its translation is CASSRGTATTEAFF.

The rearrangement uses TRBV3-1 and TRBJ2-2; 12 bases are a match to TRBD2. Looked up from germline, CDR1 is LGHDT and CDR2 is YNNKEL (reference sequence). V dropped 4 bases and J dropped 1; count of bases not matched to a gene: 10. CDR3 length: 19 amino acids. CDR3 protein: CASSPYRTSGVKNTGELFF. The CDR3 DNA is TGTGCCAGCAGCCCCTATCGGACTAGCGGGGTGAAGAACACCGGGGAGCTGTTTTTT.

This clonotype was counted ten times or more. The rearrangement links TRBV5-6 to TRBJ1-5, with D perhaps TRBD1 (5 bases). The length of the CDR3 is 15 residues. Trimming took off 4 bases at V and 3 bases at J, with 14 bases between the two ends. The germline V gene has CDR1 SGHDT and CDR2 YYEEEE. The DNA for the CDR3 is TGTGCCAGCAGCCTTATCGGGACTCCCAATCAGCCCCAGCATTTT. The encoded protein is CASSLIGTPNQPQHF.

This chain uses TRBV28 with TRBJ2-4; D remains unclear. Trimming took 6 bases from V and 6 from J, leaving 18 bases between them. This CDR3 has 15 amino acids. CDR1 is MDHEN and CDR2 is SYDVKM in the germline V gene. The CDR3 DNA reads TGTGCCAGCAGCCCCGACATAGGGATCGGAAACATTCAGTACTTC. As protein: CASSPDIGIGNIQYF. The full variable domain, in which reference TRBV28 and TRBJ2-4 provide the parts outside the CDR3, is DVKVTQSSRYLVKRTGEKVFLECVQDMDHENMFWYRQDPGLGLRLIYFSYDVKMKEKGDIPEGYSVSREKKERFSLILESASTNQTSMYLCASSPDIGIGNIQYFGAGTRLSVL.